Listed below are T cell receptor beta chains from one sample, sequenced in a study of neoadjuvant anti-PD-1 for oral cavity cancer. TCRdb keeps only in-frame clones here, not all; method: immunoSEQ multiplex PCR. The data hold around 14,000 clones, with about 71% observed a single time. This specimen consisted of PBMCs, obtained before nivolumab (anti-PD-1) treatment. Source of these receptors: a person between 35 and 79 years old with oral cavity squamous cell carcinoma. CDR3s include the opening cysteine and the closing phenylalanine or tryptophan. D genes are given only for firm matches. Some rows have no size entry. The others give once, few or many, or a class for an expanded clone.

j_gene	v_gene	d_gene	abundance	CDR3aa	CDR3nt
TRBJ2-7	TRBV6-1	.	.	CASSEAGGPSLTYF	TGTGCCAGCAGTGAGGCAGGGGGGCCCTCGCTGACGTACTTC
TRBJ2-1	TRBV5-1	.	once	CASSSAGLLVYNEQFF	TGCGCCAGCAGCTCTGCGGGACTCCTGGTCTACAATGAGCAGTTCTTC
TRBJ2-7	TRBV14	.	few	CASSQDEEGPLYEQYF	TGTGCCAGCAGCCAAGATGAAGAGGGGCCGCTCTACGAGCAGTACTTC
TRBJ1-5	TRBV6-5	.	.	CASSYSTAQPQHF	TGTGCCAGCAGTTACTCGACAGCACAGCCCCAGCATTTT
TRBJ2-3	TRBV12-5	.	.	CASGLATLTRQVPDTQYF	TGTGCTAGTGGTTTGGCGACTCTGACTAGACAGGTCCCAGATACGCAGTATTTT
TRBJ1-4	TRBV10-2	TRBD1	.	CASSETGGYEKLFF	TGCGCCAGCAGTGAGACAGGGGGATATGAAAAACTGTTTTTT
TRBJ2-3	TRBV7-9	.	.	CASSLGLDTSTDTQYF	TGTGCCAGCAGCTTAGGACTAGATACGAGCACAGATACGCAGTATTTT
TRBJ1-2	TRBV5-1	.	.	CASGKLGVSNGYTF	TGCGCCAGCGGAAAACTGGGGGTTTCTAATGGCTACACCTTC
TRBJ1-5	TRBV6-6	.	.	CASSAGRPQHF	TGTGCCAGCAGTGCCGGACGGCCCCAGCATTTT
TRBJ2-3	TRBV4-1	.	.	CASSYGQIPTDTQYF	TGCGCCAGCAGTTACGGCCAAATCCCCACAGATACGCAGTATTTT
TRBJ2-2	TRBV11-3	.	once	CASSLRTTTGELFF	TGTGCCAGCAGCTTAAGGACAACAACCGGGGAGCTGTTTTTT
TRBJ2-3	TRBV5-4	.	once	CASSSDGGGTDTQYF	TGTGCCAGCAGTTCTGATGGCGGGGGCACAGATACGCAGTATTTT
TRBJ2-2	TRBV5-4	.	few	CASRARGSGRNTGELFF	TGTGCCAGCAGGGCGAGGGGGTCAGGGAGGAACACCGGGGAGCTGTTTTTT
TRBJ2-7	TRBV5-1	.	.	CASKLEAGFYEQYF	TGCGCCAGCAAGCTTGAGGCGGGGTTCTACGAGCAGTACTTC
TRBJ2-5	TRBV19	.	.	CASSIEGRGQETQYF	TGTGCCAGTAGTATAGAGGGTAGGGGGCAAGAGACCCAGTACTTC
TRBJ2-1	TRBV7-8	TRBD2	.	CASSSLGGGNEQFF	TGTGCCAGCAGCTCCCTCGGCGGGGGAAATGAGCAGTTCTTC
TRBJ1-1	TRBV28	.	.	CASTLGGLFTEAFF	TGTGCCAGCACACTAGGGGGATTATTCACTGAAGCTTTCTTT
TRBJ2-1	TRBV7-2	TRBD2	few	CASSISGGAYNEQFF	TGTGCCAGCAGCATTAGCGGGGGGGCCTACAATGAGCAGTTCTTC